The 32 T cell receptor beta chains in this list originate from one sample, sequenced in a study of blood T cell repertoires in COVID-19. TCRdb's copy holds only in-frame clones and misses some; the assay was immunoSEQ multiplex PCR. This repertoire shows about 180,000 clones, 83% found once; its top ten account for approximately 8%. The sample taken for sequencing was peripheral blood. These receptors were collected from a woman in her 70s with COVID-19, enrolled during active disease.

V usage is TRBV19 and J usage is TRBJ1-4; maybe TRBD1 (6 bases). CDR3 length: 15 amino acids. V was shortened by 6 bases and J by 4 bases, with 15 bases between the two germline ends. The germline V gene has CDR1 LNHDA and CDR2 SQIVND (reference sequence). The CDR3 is CASSTGGLDNEKLFF. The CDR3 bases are TGTGCCAGTAGCACCGGGGGGCTAGATAATGAAAAACTGTTTTTT. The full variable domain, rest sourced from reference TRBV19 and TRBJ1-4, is DGGITQSPKYLFRKEGQNVTLSCEQNLNHDAMYWYRQDPGQGLRLIYYSQIVNDFQKGDIAEGYSVSREKKESFPLTVTSAQKNPTAFYLCASSTGGLDNEKLFFGSGTQLSVL.

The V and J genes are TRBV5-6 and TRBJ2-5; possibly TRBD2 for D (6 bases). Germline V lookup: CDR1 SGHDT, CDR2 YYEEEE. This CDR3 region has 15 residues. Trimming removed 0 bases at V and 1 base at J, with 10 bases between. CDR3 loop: CASSLGGALQETQYF. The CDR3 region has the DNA TGTGCCAGCAGCTTGGGCGGGGCACTCCAAGAGACCCAGTACTTC.

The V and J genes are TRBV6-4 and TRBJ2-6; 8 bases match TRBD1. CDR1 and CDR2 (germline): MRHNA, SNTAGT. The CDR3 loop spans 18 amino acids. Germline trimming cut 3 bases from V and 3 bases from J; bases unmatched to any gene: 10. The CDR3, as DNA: TGTGCCAGCAGTGAGGTCCCGCAGGGGGCGCTTGGGGCCAACGTCCTGACTTTC. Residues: CASSEVPQGALGANVLTF.

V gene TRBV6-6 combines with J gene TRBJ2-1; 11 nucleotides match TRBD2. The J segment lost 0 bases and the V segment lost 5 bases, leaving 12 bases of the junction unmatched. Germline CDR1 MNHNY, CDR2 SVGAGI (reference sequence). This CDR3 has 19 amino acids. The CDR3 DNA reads TGTGCCAGCAGTCCCGGGTTAGCGGGAGGGCAGAGCTCCTACAATGAGCAGTTCTTC. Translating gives CASSPGLAGGQSSYNEQFF.

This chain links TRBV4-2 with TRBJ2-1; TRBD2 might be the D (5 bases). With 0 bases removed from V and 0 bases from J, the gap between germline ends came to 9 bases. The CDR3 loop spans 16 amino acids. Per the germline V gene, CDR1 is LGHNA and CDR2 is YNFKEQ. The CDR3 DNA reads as TGTGCCAGCAGCCAAGAAGCGGTAAGCTCCTACAATGAGCAGTTCTTC. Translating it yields CASSQEAVSSYNEQFF.

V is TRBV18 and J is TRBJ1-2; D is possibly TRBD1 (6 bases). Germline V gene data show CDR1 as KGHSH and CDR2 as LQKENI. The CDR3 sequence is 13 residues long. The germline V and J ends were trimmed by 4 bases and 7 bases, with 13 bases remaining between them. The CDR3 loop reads CASSQLQGIGYTF. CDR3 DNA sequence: TGTGCCAGCTCACAGTTACAGGGAATTGGCTACACCTTC. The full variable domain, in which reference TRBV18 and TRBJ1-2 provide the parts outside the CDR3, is NAGVMQNPRHLVRRRGQEARLRCSPMKGHSHVYWYRQLPEEGLKFMVYLQKENIIDESGMPKERFSAEFPKEGPSILRIQQVVRGDSAAYFCASSQLQGIGYTFGSGTRLTVV.

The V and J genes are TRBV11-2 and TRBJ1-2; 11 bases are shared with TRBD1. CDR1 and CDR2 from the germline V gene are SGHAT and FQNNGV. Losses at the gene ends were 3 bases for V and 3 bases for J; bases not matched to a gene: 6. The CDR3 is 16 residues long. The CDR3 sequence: CASSFRTGGVDYGYTF. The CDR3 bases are TGTGCCAGCAGCTTTAGGACAGGGGGCGTTGACTATGGCTACACCTTC.

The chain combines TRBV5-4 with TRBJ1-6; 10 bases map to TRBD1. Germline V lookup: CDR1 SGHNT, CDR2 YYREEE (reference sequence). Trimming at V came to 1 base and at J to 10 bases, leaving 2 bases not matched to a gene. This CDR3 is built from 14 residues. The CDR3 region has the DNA TGTGCCAGCAGCTTGAAGACAGGGGGCTCACCCCTCCACTTT. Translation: CASSLKTGGSPLHF.

This CDR3 is CASSLLGIQETQYF. CDR3 DNA: TGTGCCAGCAGCTTACTAGGTATACAAGAGACCCAGTACTTC. The chain has TRBV7-8 and TRBJ2-5; D is ambiguous. Looked up from germline, CDR1 is SGHVS and CDR2 is FQNEAQ. V was cut by 2 bases and J by 2 bases, with 9 bases left in between. The CDR3 totals 14 residues.

CDR3 residues: CASSFSSGSSEQYF. The CDR3 DNA follows: TGTGCCAGCTCATTTTCTAGCGGGAGTAGTGAGCAGTACTTC. The V gene is TRBV18, the J gene TRBJ2-7, with 10 nucleotides matching TRBD2. This CDR3 is 14 amino acids long. V lost 5 bases, J lost 7 bases, and 8 bases stayed unmatched. Germline assignment: CDR1 KGHSH and CDR2 LQKENI.

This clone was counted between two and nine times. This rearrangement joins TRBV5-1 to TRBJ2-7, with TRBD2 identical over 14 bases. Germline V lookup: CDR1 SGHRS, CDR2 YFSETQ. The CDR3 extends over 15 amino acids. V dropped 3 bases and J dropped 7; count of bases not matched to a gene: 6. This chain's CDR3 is CASSSTSGRAGEQYF. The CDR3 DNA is TGCGCCAGCAGCTCGACTAGCGGGAGGGCGGGGGAGCAGTACTTC.

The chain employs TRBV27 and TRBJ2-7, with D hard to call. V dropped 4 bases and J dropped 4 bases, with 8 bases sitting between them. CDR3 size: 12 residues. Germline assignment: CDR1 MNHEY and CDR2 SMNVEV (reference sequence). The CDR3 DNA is TGTGCCAGCAGTTCCCTCCCTTACGAGCAGTACTTC. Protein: CASSSLPYEQYF.

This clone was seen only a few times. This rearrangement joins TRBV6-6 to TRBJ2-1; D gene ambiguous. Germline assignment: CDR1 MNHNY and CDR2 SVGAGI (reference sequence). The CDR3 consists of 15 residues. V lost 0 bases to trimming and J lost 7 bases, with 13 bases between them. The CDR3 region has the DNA TGTGCCAGCAGTTACTCGAAAACGGGTCGGAATGAGCAGTTCTTC. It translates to CASSYSKTGRNEQFF.

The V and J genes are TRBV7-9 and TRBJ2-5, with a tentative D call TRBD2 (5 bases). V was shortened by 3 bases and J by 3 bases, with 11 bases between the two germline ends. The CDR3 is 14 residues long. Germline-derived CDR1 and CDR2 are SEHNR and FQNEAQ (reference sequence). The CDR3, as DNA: TGTGCCAGCAGCTTTTTTTCAGCGGAAGAGACCCAGTACTTC. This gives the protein CASSFFSAEETQYF.

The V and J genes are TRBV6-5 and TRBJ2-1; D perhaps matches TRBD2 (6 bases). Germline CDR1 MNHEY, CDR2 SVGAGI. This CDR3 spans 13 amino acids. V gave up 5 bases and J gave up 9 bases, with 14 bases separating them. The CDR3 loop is CASSLRLEFEQFF. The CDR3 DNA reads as TGTGCCAGCAGTCTGAGACTAGAGTTTGAGCAGTTCTTC.

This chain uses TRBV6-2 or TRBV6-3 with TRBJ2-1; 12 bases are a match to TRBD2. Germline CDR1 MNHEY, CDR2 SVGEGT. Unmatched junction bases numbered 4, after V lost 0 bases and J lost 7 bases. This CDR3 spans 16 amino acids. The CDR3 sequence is CASSYSGTSGPNEQFF. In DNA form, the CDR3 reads TGTGCCAGCAGTTACTCAGGGACTAGCGGGCCGAATGAGCAGTTCTTC.

DNA of the CDR3: TGTGCCAGCAGCCAAAACTCCAATCAGCCCCAGCATTTT. Amino acid sequence: CASSQNSNQPQHF. This chain links TRBV3-1 (or the pseudogene TRBV3-2) with TRBJ1-5; D gene unclear. The CDR3 spans 13 residues. Germline V lookup: CDR1 LGHDT, CDR2 YNNKEL (reference sequence). V was pared by 2 bases and J by 3 bases, with 5 bases between.

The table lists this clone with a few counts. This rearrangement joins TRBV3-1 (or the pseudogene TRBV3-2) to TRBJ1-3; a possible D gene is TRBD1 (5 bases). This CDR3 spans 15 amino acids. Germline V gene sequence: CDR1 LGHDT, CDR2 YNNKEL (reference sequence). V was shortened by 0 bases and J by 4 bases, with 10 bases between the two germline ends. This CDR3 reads CASSQDRVGGNTIYF. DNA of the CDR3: TGTGCCAGCAGCCAAGACAGGGTTGGGGGAAACACCATATATTTT.

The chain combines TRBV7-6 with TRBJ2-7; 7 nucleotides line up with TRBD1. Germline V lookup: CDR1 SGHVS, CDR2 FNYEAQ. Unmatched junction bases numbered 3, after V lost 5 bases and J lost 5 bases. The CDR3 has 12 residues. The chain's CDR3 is CASSRGGDEQYF. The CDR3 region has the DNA TGTGCCAGCAGCCGAGGGGGCGACGAGCAGTACTTC.

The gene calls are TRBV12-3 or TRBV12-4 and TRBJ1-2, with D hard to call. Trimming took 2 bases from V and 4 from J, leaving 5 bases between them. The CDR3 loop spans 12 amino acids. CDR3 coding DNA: TGTGCCAGCAGTTTATCCGTCTATGGCTACACCTTC. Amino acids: CASSLSVYGYTF.

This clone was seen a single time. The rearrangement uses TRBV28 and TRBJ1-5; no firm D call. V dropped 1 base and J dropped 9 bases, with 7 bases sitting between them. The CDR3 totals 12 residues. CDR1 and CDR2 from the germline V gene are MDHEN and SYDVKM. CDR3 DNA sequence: TGTGCCAGCAGTTTATTCCCGGGGCCCCAGCATTTT. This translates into CASSLFPGPQHF.

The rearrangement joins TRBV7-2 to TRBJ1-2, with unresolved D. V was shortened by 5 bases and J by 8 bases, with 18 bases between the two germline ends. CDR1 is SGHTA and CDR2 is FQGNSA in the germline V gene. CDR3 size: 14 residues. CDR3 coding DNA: TGTGCCAGCAGCCCACCCTCCTCTTTCCGGGGCTACACCTTC. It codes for CASSPPSSFRGYTF.

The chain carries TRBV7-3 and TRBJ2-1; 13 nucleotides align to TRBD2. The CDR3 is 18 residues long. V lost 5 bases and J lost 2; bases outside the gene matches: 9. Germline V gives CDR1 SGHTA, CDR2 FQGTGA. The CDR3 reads CASSPRTSGRGTYNEQFF. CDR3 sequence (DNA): TGTGCCAGCAGCCCGCGGACTAGCGGGAGAGGTACCTACAATGAGCAGTTCTTC.

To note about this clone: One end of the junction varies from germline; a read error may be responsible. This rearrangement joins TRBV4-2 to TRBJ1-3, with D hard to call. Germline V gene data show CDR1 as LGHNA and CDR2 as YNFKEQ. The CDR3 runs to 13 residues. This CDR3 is CASSQERFGALHF. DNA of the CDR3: TGTGCCAGCAGCCAAGAAAGGTTCGGAGCCCTTCATTTT.

The CDR3 sequence: CASSLEGGRASGELFF. The CDR3 region has the DNA TGCGCCAGCAGCTTGGAGGGCGGGAGGGCCTCAGGGGAGCTGTTTTTT. J is TRBJ2-2 and V is TRBV5-1; 9 bases fit TRBD2. This CDR3 region has 16 residues. With 0 bases clipped from V and 8 bases from J, the junction kept 8 bases outside the gene matches. CDR1 SGHRS and CDR2 YFSETQ come from the germline V gene.

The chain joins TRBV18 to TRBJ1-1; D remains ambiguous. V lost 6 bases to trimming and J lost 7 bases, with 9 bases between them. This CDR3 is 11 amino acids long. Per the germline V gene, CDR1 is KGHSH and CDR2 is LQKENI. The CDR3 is CASSSWSEAFF. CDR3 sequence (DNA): TGTGCCAGCTCTTCTTGGAGTGAAGCTTTCTTT. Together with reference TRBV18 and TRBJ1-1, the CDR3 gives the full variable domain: NAGVMQNPRHLVRRRGQEARLRCSPMKGHSHVYWYRQLPEEGLKFMVYLQKENIIDESGMPKERFSAEFPKEGPSILRIQQVVRGDSAAYFCASSSWSEAFFGQGTRLTVV.

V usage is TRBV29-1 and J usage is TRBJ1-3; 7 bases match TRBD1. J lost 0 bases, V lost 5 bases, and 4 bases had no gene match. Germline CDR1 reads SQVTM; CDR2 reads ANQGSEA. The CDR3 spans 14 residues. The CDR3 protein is CSVKTGTSGNTIYF. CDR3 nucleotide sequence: TGCAGCGTTAAGACAGGGACCTCTGGAAACACCATATATTTT.

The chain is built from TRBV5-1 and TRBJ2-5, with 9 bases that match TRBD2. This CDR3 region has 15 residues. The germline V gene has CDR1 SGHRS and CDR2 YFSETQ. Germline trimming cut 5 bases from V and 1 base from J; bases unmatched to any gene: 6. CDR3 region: CASSLLAGPQETQYF. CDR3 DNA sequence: TGCGCCAGCAGTCTCCTAGCGGGACCCCAAGAGACCCAGTACTTC.

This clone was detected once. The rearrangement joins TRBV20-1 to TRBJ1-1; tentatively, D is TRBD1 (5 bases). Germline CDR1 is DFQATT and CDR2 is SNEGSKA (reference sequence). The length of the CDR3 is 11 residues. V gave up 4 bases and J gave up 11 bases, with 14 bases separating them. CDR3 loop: CSATSGLGAFF. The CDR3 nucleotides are TGCAGTGCTACCTCAGGGTTAGGGGCTTTCTTT.

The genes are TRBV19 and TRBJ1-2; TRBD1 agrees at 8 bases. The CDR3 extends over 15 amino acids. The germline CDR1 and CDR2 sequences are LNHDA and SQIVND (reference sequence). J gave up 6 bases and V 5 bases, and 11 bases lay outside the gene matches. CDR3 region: CASSPPDRVYHGYTF. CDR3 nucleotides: TGTGCCAGTAGTCCCCCGGACAGGGTGTATCATGGCTACACCTTC.

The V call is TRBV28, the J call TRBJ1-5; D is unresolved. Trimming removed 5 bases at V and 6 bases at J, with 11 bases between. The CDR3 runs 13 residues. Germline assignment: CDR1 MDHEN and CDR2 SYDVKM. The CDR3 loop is CASSPPRGQPQHF. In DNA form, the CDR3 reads TGTGCCAGCAGTCCACCCCGGGGTCAGCCCCAGCATTTT.

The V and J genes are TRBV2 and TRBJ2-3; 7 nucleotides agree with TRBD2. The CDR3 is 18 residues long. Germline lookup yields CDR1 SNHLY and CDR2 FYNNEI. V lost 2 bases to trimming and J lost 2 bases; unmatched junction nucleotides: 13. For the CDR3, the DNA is TGTGCCAGCAGTGAAACAGTCAGGAAGCGGGAATTCACAGATACGCAGTATTTT. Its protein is CASSETVRKREFTDTQYF.